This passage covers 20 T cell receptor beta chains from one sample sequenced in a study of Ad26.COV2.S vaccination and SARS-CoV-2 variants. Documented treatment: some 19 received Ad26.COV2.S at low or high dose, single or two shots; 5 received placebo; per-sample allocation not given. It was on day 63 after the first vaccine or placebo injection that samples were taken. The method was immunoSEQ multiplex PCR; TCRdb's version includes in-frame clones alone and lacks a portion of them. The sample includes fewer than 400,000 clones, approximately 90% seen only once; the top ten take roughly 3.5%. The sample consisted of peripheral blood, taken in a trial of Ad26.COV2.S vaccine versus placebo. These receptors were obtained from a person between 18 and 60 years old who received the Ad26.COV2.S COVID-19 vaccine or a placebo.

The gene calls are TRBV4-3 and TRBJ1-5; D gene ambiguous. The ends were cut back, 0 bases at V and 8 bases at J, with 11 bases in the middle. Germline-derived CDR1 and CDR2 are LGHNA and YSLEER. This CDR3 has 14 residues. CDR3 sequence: CASSQDRRLKPQHF. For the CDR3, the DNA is TGCGCCAGCAGCCAAGATCGCAGGTTAAAGCCCCAGCATTTT.

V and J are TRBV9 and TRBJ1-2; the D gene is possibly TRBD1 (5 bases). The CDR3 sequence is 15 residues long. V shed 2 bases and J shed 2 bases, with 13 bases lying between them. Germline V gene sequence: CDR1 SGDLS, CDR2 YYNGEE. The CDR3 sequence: CASSVSAGRNYGYTF. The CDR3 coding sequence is TGTGCCAGCAGCGTCTCCGCGGGACGGAACTATGGCTACACCTTC.

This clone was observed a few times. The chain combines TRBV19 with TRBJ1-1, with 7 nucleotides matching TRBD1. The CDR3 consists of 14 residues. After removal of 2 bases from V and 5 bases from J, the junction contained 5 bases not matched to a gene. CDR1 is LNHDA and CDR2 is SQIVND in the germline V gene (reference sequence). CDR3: CASSIWQGGTEAFF. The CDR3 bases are TGTGCCAGTAGTATATGGCAGGGGGGAACTGAAGCTTTCTTT.

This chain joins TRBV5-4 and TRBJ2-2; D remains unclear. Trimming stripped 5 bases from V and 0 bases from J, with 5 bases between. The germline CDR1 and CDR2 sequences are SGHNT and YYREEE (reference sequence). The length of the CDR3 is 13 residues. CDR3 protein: CASSQTNTGELFF. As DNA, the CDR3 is TGTGCCAGCAGTCAGACGAACACCGGGGAGCTGTTTTTT.

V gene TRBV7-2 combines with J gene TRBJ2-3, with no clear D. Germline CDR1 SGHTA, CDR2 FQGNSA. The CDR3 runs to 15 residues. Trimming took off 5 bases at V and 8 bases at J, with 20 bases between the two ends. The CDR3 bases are TGTGCCAGCAGCCTCTTGGACCTCCCCGGTGGTACGCAGTATTTT. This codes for CASSLLDLPGGTQYF. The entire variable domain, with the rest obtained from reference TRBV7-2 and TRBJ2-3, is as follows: GAGVSQSPSNKVTEKGKDVELRCDPISGHTALYWYRQSLGQGLEFLIYFQGNSAPDKSGLPSDRFSAERTGGSVSTLTIQRTQQEDSAVYLCASSLLDLPGGTQYFGPGTRLTVL.

DNA of the CDR3: TGTGCCAGCAGCGTGGGACACCTAGAGAGAGAGACCCAGTACTTC. Its translation: CASSVGHLERETQYF. This sequence joins TRBV7-6 and TRBJ2-5, with a tentative D call TRBD1 (6 bases). The CDR3 sequence is 15 residues long. The germline V gene has CDR1 SGHVS and CDR2 FNYEAQ. V lost 5 bases and J 4 bases, leaving 17 bases between the germline ends. The complete variable domain, with remaining parts taken from reference TRBV7-6 and TRBJ2-5, reads GAGVSQSPRYKVTKRGQDVALRCDPISGHVSLYWYRQALGQGPEFLTYFNYEAQQDKSGLPNDRFSAERPEGSISTLTIQRTEQRDSAMYRCASSVGHLERETQYFGPGTRLLVL.

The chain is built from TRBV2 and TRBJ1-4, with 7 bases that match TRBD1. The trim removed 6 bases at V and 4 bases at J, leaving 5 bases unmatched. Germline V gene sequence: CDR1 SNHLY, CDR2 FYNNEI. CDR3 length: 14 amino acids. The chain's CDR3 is CASSEGQLNEKLFF. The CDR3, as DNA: TGTGCCAGCAGCGAGGGACAGCTTAATGAAAAACTGTTTTTT. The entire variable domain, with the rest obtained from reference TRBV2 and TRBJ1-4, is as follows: EPEVTQTPSHQVTQMGQEVILRCVPISNHLYFYWYRQILGQKVEFLVSFYNNEISEKSEIFDDQFSVERPDGSNFTLKIRSTKLEDSAMYFCASSEGQLNEKLFFGSGTQLSVL.

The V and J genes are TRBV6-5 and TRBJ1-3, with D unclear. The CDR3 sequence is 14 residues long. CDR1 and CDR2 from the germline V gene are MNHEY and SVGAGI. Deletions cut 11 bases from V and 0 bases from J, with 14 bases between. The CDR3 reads CASAKSFSGNTIYF. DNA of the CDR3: TGTGCCTCAGCAAAGTCCTTCTCTGGAAACACCATATATTTT.

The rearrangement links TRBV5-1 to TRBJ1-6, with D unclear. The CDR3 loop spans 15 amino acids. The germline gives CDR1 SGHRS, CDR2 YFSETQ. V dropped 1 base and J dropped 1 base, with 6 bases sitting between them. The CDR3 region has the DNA TGCGCCAGCAGCTTGTCCGGGTCCTATAATTCACCCCTCCACTTT. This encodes CASSLSGSYNSPLHF.

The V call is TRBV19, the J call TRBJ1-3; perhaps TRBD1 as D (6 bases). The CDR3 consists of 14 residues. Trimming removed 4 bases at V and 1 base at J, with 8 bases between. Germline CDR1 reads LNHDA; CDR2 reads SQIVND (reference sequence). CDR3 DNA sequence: TGTGCCAGTAGTACAGGGGATTCTGGAAACACCATATATTTT. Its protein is CASSTGDSGNTIYF.

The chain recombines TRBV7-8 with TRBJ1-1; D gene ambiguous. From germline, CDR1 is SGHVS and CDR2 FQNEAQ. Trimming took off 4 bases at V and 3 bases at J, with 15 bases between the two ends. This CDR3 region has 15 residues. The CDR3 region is CASSSLRGEDTEAFF. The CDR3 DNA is TGTGCCAGCAGCTCCCTGCGGGGTGAGGACACTGAAGCTTTCTTT.

CDR3 in DNA: TGTGCCACCAGCAGAGTACGGGGACCTGTCAATGAGCAGTTCTTC. This gives the protein CATSRVRGPVNEQFF. The chain combines TRBV15 with TRBJ2-1, with D possibly called TRBD1 or TRBD2 (5 bases each). V was cut by 1 base and J by 6 bases, with 13 bases left in between. Per the germline V gene, CDR1 is LNHNV and CDR2 is YYDKDF (reference sequence). The CDR3 totals 15 residues.

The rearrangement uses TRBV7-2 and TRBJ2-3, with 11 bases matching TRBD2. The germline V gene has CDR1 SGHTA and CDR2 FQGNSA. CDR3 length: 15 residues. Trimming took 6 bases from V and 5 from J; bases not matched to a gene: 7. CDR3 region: CASRNSGGAEDTQYF. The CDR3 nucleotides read TGTGCCAGCAGAAATAGCGGGGGGGCCGAAGATACGCAGTATTTT.

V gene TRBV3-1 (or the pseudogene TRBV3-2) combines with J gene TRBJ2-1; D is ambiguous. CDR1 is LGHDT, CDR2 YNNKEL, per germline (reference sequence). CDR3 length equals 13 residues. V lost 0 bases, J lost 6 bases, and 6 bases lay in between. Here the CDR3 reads CASSQDRSNEQFF. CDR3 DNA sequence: TGTGCCAGCAGCCAAGATCGGAGCAATGAGCAGTTCTTC.

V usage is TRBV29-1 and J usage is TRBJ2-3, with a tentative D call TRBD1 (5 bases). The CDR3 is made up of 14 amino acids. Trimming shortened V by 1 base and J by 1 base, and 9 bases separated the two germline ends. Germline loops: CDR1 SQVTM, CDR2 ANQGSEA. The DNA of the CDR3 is TGCAGCGTTGAAGTTTGGGGCGGCACAGATACGCAGTATTTT. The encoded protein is CSVEVWGGTDTQYF.

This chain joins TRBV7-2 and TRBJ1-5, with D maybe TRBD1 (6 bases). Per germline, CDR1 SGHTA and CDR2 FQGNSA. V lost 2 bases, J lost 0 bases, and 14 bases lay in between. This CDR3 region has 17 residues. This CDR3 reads CASSLTGPPYSNQPQHF. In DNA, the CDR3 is TGTGCCAGCAGCTTAACAGGGCCCCCCTATAGCAATCAGCCCCAGCATTTT.

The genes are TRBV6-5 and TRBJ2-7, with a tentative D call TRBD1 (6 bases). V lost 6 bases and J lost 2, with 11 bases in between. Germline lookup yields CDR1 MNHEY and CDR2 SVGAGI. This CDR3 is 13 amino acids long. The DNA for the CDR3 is TGTGCCAGCAGGCGCCGGGACACCTACGAGCAGTACTTC. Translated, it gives CASRRRDTYEQYF.

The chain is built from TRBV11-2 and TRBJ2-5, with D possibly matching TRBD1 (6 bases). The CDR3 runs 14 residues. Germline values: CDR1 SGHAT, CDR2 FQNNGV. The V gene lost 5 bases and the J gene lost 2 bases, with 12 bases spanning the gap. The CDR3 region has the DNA TGTGCCAGCAGCACCCTGAGGGGGCAAGAGACCCAGTACTTC. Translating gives CASSTLRGQETQYF.

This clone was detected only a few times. The CDR3 bases are TGTGCCAGCGGGACACTCAATCAGCCCCAGCATTTT. Translated, it gives CASGTLNQPQHF. The chain couples TRBV3-1 (or the pseudogene TRBV3-2) to TRBJ1-5, with D possibly matching TRBD1 (6 bases). The germline V gene encodes CDR1 LGHDT and CDR2 YNNKEL (reference sequence). There are 12 residues in the CDR3. Trimming shortened V by 8 bases and J by 3 bases, and 8 bases separated the two germline ends.

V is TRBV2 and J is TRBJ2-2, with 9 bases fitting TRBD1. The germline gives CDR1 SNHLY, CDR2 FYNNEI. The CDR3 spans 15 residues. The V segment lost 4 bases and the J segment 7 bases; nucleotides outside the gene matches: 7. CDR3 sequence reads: CASSAATGGHGELFF. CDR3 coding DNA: TGTGCCAGCAGTGCGGCAACAGGGGGCCACGGGGAGCTGTTTTTT.